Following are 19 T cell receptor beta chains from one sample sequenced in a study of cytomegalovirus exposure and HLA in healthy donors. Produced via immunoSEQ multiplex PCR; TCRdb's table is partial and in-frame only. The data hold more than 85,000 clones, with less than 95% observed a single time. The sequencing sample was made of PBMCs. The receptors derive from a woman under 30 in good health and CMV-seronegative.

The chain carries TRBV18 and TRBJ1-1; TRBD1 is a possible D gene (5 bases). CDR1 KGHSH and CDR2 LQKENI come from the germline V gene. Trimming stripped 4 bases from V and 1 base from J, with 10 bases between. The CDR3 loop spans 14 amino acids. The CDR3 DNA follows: TGTGCCAGCTCACTCCAGGGTGGGAACACTGAAGCTTTCTTT. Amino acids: CASSLQGGNTEAFF.

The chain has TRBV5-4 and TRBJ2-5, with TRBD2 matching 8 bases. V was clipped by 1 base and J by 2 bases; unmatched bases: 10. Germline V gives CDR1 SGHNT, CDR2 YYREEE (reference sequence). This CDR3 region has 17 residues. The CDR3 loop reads CASSLKSGGPGQETQYF. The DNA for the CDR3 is TGTGCCAGCAGCTTGAAGTCGGGGGGGCCGGGGCAAGAGACCCAGTACTTC.

This CDR3 is CASSPFDRDGQFF. The CDR3, as DNA: TGTGCCAGCTCACCTTTTGACAGGGATGGGCAGTTCTTC. The V and J genes are TRBV18 and TRBJ2-1, with 7 bases aligning to TRBD1. J was trimmed by 12 bases and V by 3 bases; bases with no gene match: 8. This CDR3 contains 13 residues. Germline-derived CDR1 and CDR2 are KGHSH and LQKENI.

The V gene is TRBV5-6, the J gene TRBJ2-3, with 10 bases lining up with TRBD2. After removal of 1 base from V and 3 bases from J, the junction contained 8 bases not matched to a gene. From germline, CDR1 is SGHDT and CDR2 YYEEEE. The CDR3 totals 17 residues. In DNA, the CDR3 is TGTGCCAGCAGCTTGCGGCCTAGCGGGAGCATGACAGATACGCAGTATTTT. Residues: CASSLRPSGSMTDTQYF.

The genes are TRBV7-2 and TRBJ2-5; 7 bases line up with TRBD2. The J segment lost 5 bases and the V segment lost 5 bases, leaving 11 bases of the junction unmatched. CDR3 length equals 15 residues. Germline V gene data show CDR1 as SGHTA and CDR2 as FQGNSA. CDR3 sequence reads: CASSLTYLGGETQYF. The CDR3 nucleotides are TGTGCCAGCAGCCTCACGTACCTCGGGGGGGAGACCCAGTACTTC. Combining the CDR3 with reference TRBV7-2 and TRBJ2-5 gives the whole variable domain GAGVSQSPSNKVTEKGKDVELRCDPISGHTALYWYRQSLGQGLEFLIYFQGNSAPDKSGLPSDRFSAERTGGSVSTLTIQRTQQEDSAVYLCASSLTYLGGETQYFGPGTRLLVL.

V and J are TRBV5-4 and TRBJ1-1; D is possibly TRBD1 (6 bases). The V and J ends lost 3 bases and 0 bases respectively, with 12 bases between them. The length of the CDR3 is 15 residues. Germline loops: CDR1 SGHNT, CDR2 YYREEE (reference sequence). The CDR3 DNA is TGTGCCAGCAGCTCCAAGGGGGTTTTGAACACTGAAGCTTTCTTT. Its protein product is CASSSKGVLNTEAFF.

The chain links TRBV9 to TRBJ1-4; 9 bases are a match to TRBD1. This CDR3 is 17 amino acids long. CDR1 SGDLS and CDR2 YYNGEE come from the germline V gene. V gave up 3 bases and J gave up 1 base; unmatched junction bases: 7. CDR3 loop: CASSALGTGRTNEKLFF. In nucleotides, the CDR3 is TGTGCCAGCAGCGCCCTCGGGACAGGGAGAACTAATGAAAAACTGTTTTTT.

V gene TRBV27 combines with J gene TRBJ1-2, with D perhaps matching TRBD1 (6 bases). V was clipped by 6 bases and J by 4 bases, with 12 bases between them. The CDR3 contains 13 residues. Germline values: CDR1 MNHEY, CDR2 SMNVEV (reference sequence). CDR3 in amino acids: CASRDRYSYGYTF. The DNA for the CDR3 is TGTGCCAGCAGAGACAGGTACTCCTATGGCTACACCTTC.

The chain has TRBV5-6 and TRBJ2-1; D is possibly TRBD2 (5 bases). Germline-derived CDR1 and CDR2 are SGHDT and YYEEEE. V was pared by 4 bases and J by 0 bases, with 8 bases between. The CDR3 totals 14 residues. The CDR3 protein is CASSLGSSYNEQFF. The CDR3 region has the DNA TGTGCCAGCAGCCTTGGGAGCTCCTACAATGAGCAGTTCTTC.

The CDR3 loop is CAWRGQGSPDTQYF. In DNA form, the CDR3 reads TGTGCCTGGAGGGGACAGGGCTCCCCAGATACGCAGTATTTT. The gene calls are TRBV30 and TRBJ2-3; 9 positions agree with TRBD1. Per the germline V gene, CDR1 is GTSNPN and CDR2 is SVGIG (reference sequence). The CDR3 is 14 amino acids. The V and J ends lost 3 bases and 4 bases, in that order; junction bases with no gene match: 5.

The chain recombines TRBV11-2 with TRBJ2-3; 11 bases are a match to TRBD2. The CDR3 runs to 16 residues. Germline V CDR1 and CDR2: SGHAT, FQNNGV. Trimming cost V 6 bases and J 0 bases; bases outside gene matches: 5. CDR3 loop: CASRLGLAASTDTQYF. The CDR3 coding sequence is TGTGCCAGCAGGCTGGGACTAGCGGCTAGCACAGATACGCAGTATTTT.

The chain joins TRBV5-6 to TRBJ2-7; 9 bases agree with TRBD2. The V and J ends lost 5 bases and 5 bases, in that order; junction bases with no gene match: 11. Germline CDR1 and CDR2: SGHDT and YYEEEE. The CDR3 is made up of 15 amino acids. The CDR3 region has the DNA TGTGCCAGCAGACTTGACAGGCGGGGGGGACACGAGCAGTACTTC. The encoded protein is CASRLDRRGGHEQYF.

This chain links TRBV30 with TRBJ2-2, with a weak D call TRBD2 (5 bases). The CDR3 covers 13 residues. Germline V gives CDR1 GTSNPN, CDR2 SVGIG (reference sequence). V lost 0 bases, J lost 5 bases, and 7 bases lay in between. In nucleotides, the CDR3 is TGTGCCTGGAGTGTAGGGAGAACCGGGGAGCTGTTTTTT. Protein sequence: CAWSVGRTGELFF.

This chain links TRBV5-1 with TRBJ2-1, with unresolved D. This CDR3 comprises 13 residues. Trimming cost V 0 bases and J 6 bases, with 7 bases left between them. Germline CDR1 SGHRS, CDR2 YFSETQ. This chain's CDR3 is CASSLDQINEQFF. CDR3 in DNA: TGCGCCAGCAGCTTGGACCAGATCAATGAGCAGTTCTTC.

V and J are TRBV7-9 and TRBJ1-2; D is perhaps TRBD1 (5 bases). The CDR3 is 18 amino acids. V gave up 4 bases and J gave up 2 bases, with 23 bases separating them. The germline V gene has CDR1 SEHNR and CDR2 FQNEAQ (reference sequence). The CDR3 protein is CASSSRWGARGANYGYTF. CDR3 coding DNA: TGTGCCAGCAGCTCCCGTTGGGGTGCAAGGGGTGCGAACTATGGCTACACCTTC.

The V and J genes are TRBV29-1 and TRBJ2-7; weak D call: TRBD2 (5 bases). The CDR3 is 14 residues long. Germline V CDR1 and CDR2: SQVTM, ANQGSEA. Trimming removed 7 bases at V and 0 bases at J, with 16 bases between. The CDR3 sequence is CSAEGSDNSYEQYF. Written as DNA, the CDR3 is TGCAGCGCCGAGGGTAGCGATAACTCCTACGAGCAGTACTTC.

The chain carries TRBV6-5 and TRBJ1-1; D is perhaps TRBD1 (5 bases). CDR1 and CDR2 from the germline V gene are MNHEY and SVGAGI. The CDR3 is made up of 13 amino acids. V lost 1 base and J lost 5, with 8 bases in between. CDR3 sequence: CASSYYGGTEAFF. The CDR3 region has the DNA TGTGCCAGCAGTTACTACGGGGGGACTGAAGCTTTCTTT.

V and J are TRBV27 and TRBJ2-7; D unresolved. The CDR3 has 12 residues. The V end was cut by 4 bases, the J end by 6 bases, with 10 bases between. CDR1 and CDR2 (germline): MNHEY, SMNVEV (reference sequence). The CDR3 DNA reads TGTGCCAGCAGTTCTTTCTTCCCCGAGCAGTACTTC. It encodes CASSSFFPEQYF.

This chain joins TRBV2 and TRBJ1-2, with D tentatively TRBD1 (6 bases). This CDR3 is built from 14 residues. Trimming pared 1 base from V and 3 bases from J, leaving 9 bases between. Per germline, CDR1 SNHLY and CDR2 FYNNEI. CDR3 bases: TGTGCCAGCAGTGAAGGGACAGTCTACTATGGCTACACCTTC. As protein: CASSEGTVYYGYTF. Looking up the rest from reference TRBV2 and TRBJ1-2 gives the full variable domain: EPEVTQTPSHQVTQMGQEVILRCVPISNHLYFYWYRQILGQKVEFLVSFYNNEISEKSEIFDDQFSVERPDGSNFTLKIRSTKLEDSAMYFCASSEGTVYYGYTFGSGTRLTVV.